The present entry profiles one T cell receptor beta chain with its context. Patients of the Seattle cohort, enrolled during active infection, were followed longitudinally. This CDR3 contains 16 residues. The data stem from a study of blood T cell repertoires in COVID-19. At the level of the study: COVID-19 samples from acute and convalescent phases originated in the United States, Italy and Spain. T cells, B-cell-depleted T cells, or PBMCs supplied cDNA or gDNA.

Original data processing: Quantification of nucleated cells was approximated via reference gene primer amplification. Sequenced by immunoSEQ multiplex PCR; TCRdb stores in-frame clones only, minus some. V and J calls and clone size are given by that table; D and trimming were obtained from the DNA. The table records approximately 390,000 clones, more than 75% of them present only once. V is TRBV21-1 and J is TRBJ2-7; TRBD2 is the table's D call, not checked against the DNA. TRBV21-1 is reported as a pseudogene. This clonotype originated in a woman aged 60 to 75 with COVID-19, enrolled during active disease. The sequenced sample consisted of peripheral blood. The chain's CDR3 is CASSKARTSGLWEQYF. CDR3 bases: TGTGCCAGCAGCAAAGCCCGAACTAGCGGTTTGTGGGAGCAGTACTTC.